The 17 T cell receptor beta chains below were found in one sample sequenced in a study of cytomegalovirus exposure and HLA in healthy donors. The primer mix had 60 Vbeta and 13 Jbeta primers. Profiled with immunoSEQ multiplex PCR; TCRdb holds only in-frame clones, not every one. Of about 170,000 clones listed, around 80% are singletons. The sequencing sample was made of PBMCs. Receptor source: a woman aged 45-65 years in good health and CMV-seropositive.

This clone was seen many times. The genes are TRBV28 and TRBJ1-1, with D hard to call. Germline CDR1 and CDR2: MDHEN and SYDVKM. Between the trimmed V and J ends, which lost 2 bases and 5 bases, there was a span of 3 bases. The CDR3 is 11 amino acids. DNA for the CDR3: TGTGCCAGCAGTTTACAAACTGAAGCTTTCTTT. It codes for CASSLQTEAFF.

The CDR3 DNA is TGTGCCACCAGCAGAGAAGACAGTCGTCTCTATGGCTACACCTTC. It codes for CATSREDSRLYGYTF. This chain joins TRBV15 and TRBJ1-2; maybe TRBD1 (5 bases). V was pared by 0 bases and J by 4 bases, with 12 bases between. The CDR3 runs 15 residues. Germline V gene lookup returns CDR1 LNHNV and CDR2 YYDKDF (reference sequence).

The V gene is TRBV5-4, the J gene TRBJ2-3; no clear D gene. Germline-derived CDR1 and CDR2 are SGHNT and YYREEE (reference sequence). The CDR3 runs 15 residues. V lost 0 bases to trimming and J lost 0 bases, with 8 bases between them. The CDR3 protein is CASSLDSSSTDTQYF. The DNA for the CDR3 is TGTGCCAGCAGCTTGGACAGCTCTAGCACAGATACGCAGTATTTT.

The V and J genes are TRBV6-1 and TRBJ2-7; maybe TRBD2 (5 bases). Trimming removed 5 bases at V and 6 bases at J, with 17 bases between. Per the germline V gene, CDR1 is MNHNS and CDR2 is SASEGT. This CDR3 contains 14 residues. CDR3 in DNA: TGTGCCAGCAGTCTAGGTTGGGAGCTGAGCGAGCAGTACTTC. Protein product: CASSLGWELSEQYF.

The genes are TRBV2 and TRBJ2-1; possible D gene TRBD1, 6 bases. Trimming pared 4 bases from V and 0 bases from J, leaving 10 bases between. Germline assignment: CDR1 SNHLY and CDR2 FYNNEI. There are 15 residues in the CDR3. The CDR3 loop reads CASSVGGNSYNEQFF. CDR3 nucleotide sequence: TGTGCCAGCAGTGTAGGGGGAAACTCCTACAATGAGCAGTTCTTC.

The chain employs TRBV25-1 and TRBJ1-5; D not resolved. Germline lookup yields CDR1 MGHDK and CDR2 SYGVNS. Trimming took 2 bases from V and 3 from J, leaving 11 bases between them. The CDR3 is made up of 15 amino acids. CDR3 sequence reads: CASSEGQLHNQPQHF. The CDR3 DNA sequence: TGTGCCAGCAGTGAAGGGCAGCTCCACAATCAGCCCCAGCATTTT. Based on the CDR3 plus reference TRBV25-1 and TRBJ1-5, the full variable domain is EADIYQTPRYLVIGTGKKITLECSQTMGHDKMYWYQQDPGMELHLIHYSYGVNSTEKGDLSSESTVSRIRTEHFPLTLESARPSHTSQYLCASSEGQLHNQPQHFGDGTRLSIL.

This chain joins TRBV7-2 and TRBJ2-7; the match to TRBD2 covers 8 bases. The CDR3 has 16 residues. V lost 3 bases to trimming and J lost 4 bases; unmatched junction nucleotides: 11. The germline gives CDR1 SGHTA, CDR2 FQGNSA. This CDR3 reads CASSFGRSGSSYEQYF. The CDR3 DNA follows: TGTGCCAGCAGCTTCGGGAGAAGCGGGAGCTCATACGAGCAGTACTTC.

This sequence joins TRBV6-5 and TRBJ1-2; D uncertain. Germline V gene sequence: CDR1 MNHEY, CDR2 SVGAGI. This CDR3 contains 13 residues. V lost 5 bases and J 6 bases, leaving 13 bases between the germline ends. This CDR3 reads CASSHREWDGYTF. Here the CDR3 DNA reads TGTGCCAGCAGTCATCGGGAATGGGATGGCTACACCTTC.

The chain combines TRBV5-1 with TRBJ2-1, with 9 nucleotides matching TRBD1. This CDR3 region has 15 residues. Germline CDR1 is SGHRS and CDR2 is YFSETQ. The junction had 9 bases not matched to a gene; V was cut back by 2 bases and J by 9 bases. In DNA, the CDR3 is TGCGCCAGCAGCTTCCCCGGGACAGGGTCAACTGAGCAGTTCTTC. This encodes CASSFPGTGSTEQFF.

V gene TRBV28 combines with J gene TRBJ1-2; 7 nucleotides agree with TRBD1. The trim removed 6 bases at V and 8 bases at J, leaving 9 bases unmatched. The CDR3 spans 13 residues. The germline CDR1 and CDR2 sequences are MDHEN and SYDVKM. The DNA for the CDR3 is TGTGCCAGCAGGGAACAGGGGCGGCTGGGCTACACCTTC. Translation gives CASREQGRLGYTF.

The genes are TRBV6-5 and TRBJ1-1, with D tentatively TRBD1 (5 bases). The V gene's germline CDR1 is MNHEY and CDR2 SVGAGI. The CDR3 is made up of 13 amino acids. V was pared by 4 bases and J by 1 base, with 7 bases between. The DNA for the CDR3 is TGTGCCAGCAGTTTTCAGGGGAACACTGAAGCTTTCTTT. Amino acids: CASSFQGNTEAFF.

V usage is TRBV19 and J usage is TRBJ2-7; D remains unclear. The CDR3 length is 13 residues. Germline V gene sequence: CDR1 LNHDA, CDR2 SQIVND (reference sequence). Between the trimmed V and J ends, which lost 7 bases and 2 bases, there was a span of 12 bases. The CDR3 loop reads CASTLSRPYEQYF. The CDR3 DNA follows: TGTGCCAGTACCTTATCTCGTCCCTACGAGCAGTACTTC.

CDR3: CASSHSGLPYNEQFF. CDR3 DNA: TGCGCCAGCAGCCATTCCGGACTCCCATACAATGAGCAGTTCTTC. J is TRBJ2-1 and V is TRBV4-1, with TRBD2 as a possible D gene (5 bases). This CDR3 contains 15 residues. Between the trimmed V and J ends, which lost 3 bases and 4 bases, there was a span of 13 bases. Germline CDR1 reads MGHRA; CDR2 reads YSYEKL.

The CDR3 is CASRGGSGSPQAYEQYF. The CDR3 bases are TGTGCCAGCAGGGGGGGTAGCGGGTCCCCACAGGCCTACGAGCAGTACTTC. The chain is built from TRBV27 and TRBJ2-7; 7 positions agree with TRBD2. With 6 bases clipped from V and 2 bases from J, the junction kept 16 bases outside the gene matches. The CDR3 has 17 residues. Per the germline V gene, CDR1 is MNHEY and CDR2 is SMNVEV (reference sequence).

The chain links TRBV5-4 to TRBJ1-3; TRBD1 is a possible D gene (5 bases). The CDR3 spans 14 residues. Germline-derived CDR1 and CDR2 are SGHNT and YYREEE (reference sequence). The V end was cut by 7 bases, the J end by 0 bases, with 11 bases between. The CDR3 protein is CASAEGTSGNTIYF. As DNA, the CDR3 is TGTGCCAGCGCGGAGGGGACCTCTGGAAACACCATATATTTT.

The J gene is TRBJ2-5, the V gene TRBV18; no reliable D call. CDR1 KGHSH and CDR2 LQKENI come from the germline V gene. Trimming shortened V by 3 bases and J by 5 bases, and 4 bases separated the two germline ends. The CDR3 contains 11 residues. The CDR3 region is CASSPGETQYF. For the CDR3, the DNA is TGTGCCAGCTCACCCGGGGAGACCCAGTACTTC.

The V and J genes are TRBV5-1 and TRBJ2-1, with TRBD2 matching 7 bases. There are 14 residues in the CDR3. The ends lost 4 bases at V and 5 bases at J; junction bases unmatched: 6. Germline CDR1 reads SGHRS; CDR2 reads YFSETQ. In DNA, the CDR3 is TGCGCCAGCAGCCAGCGGGGACTCGACAATGAGCAGTTCTTC. This gives the protein CASSQRGLDNEQFF.